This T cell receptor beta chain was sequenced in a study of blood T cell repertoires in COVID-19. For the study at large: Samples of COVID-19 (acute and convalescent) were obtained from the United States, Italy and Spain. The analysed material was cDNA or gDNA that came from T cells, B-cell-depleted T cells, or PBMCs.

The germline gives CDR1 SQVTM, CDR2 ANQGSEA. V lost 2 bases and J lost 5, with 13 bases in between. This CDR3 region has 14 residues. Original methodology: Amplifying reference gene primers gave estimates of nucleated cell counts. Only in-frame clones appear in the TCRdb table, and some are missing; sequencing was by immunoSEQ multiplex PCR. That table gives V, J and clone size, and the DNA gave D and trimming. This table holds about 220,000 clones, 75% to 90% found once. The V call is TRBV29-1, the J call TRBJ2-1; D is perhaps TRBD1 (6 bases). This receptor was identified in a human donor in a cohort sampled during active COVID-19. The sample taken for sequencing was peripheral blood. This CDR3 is CSVEWGLGDNEQFF. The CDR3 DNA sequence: TGCAGCGTTGAATGGGGGCTCGGGGACAATGAGCAGTTCTTC.